The text below deals with one TCR beta chain. Per the original data handling: Reference gene primer amplification gave nucleated cell count estimates. Measured with immunoSEQ multiplex PCR; TCRdb has only the in-frame clones, and not every one. D and trimming come from the DNA, and the V and J calls and clone size come from that table. The data contain about 220,000 clones, 70% to 90% of them singletons. This record belongs to a study of blood T cell repertoires in COVID-19. About the research overall: COVID-19 samples collected from the United States, Italy and Spain covered acute and convalescent phases.

Sequenced: peripheral blood. This TCR came from a man over 45 who had recovered from COVID-19.

The CDR3: CASSIGTAIQETQYF. The CDR3 region has the DNA TGTGCCAGTAGTATCGGGACAGCAATCCAAGAGACCCAGTACTTC. J is TRBJ2-5 and V is TRBV19; 7 bases map to TRBD1. This CDR3 is built from 15 residues. With 3 bases clipped from V and 1 base from J, the junction kept 5 bases outside the gene matches. Germline CDR1 is LNHDA and CDR2 is SQIVND (reference sequence).